A selection of T cell receptor beta chains follows, all from one sample in a study of T cell changes during pregnancy in multiple sclerosis. This table comes from immunoSEQ multiplex PCR, and its TCRdb copy is limited to in-frame clones, with some not included. The data show around 29,000 clones, roughly nine tenths seen once. The sample in question was CD8+ T cells from peripheral blood mononuclear cells, obtained before pregnancy. These receptors were collected from a female donor with multiple sclerosis, enrolled in a pregnancy study. CDR3s include the opening cysteine and the closing phenylalanine or tryptophan. The order of the fields is D gene, J gene, V gene, clone size, CDR3 protein, CDR3 DNA. The D gene is left open where the match is weak. Clone size is not always given. Where it is, it says once, few, many or a class for expanded clones.

D: .; J: TRBJ1-3; V: TRBV2; size: .; CDR3: CASSRRPESGNTIYF; DNA: TGTGCCAGCAGTCGCAGGCCAGAATCTGGAAACACCATATATTTT
D: .; J: TRBJ2-1; V: TRBV19; size: .; CDR3: CASMVSGGVHNEQFF; DNA: TGTGCCAGTATGGTGTCCGGGGGTGTGCACAATGAGCAGTTCTTC
D: TRBD2; J: TRBJ2-5; V: TRBV7-2; size: .; CDR3: CASTFGRGRQETQYF; DNA: TGTGCCAGCACCTTTGGGAGGGGTCGTCAAGAGACCCAGTACTTC
D: TRBD1; J: TRBJ1-4; V: TRBV27; size: .; CDR3: CASSWWRLGQGVATNEKLFF; DNA: TGTGCCAGCAGTTGGTGGAGGTTGGGACAGGGAGTAGCAACTAATGAAAAACTGTTTTTT
D: .; J: TRBJ2-2; V: TRBV21-1; size: .; CDR3: CASSTHVLTGKLFF; DNA: TGTGCCAGCAGTACCCACGTCCTTACCGGGAAGCTGTTTTTT
D: .; J: TRBJ1-5; V: TRBV27; size: .; CDR3: CASSLLGGGGPQHF; DNA: TGTGCCAGCAGTTTATTAGGAGGCGGTGGACCCCAGCATTTT
D: .; J: TRBJ1-1; V: TRBV6-1; size: .; CDR3: CASSEAGRVYPEAFF; DNA: TGTGCCAGCAGTGAAGCGGGCAGGGTGTACCCTGAAGCTTTCTTT
D: .; J: TRBJ1-5; V: TRBV7-2; size: .; CDR3: CASSLLGEENQPQHF; DNA: TGTGCCAGCAGCTTATTAGGGGAAGAAAATCAGCCCCAGCATTTT
D: .; J: TRBJ1-1; V: TRBV27; size: .; CDR3: CASSGGSEAFF; DNA: TGTGCCAGCAGTGGGGGGTCTGAAGCTTTCTTT
D: .; J: TRBJ1-3; V: TRBV6-1; size: once; CDR3: CASSEWGMYSGNTIYF; DNA: TGTGCCAGCAGTGAATGGGGCATGTACTCTGGAAACACCATATATTTT
D: TRBD2; J: TRBJ2-7; V: TRBV7-2; size: .; CDR3: CASSLAISGNGYEQYF; DNA: TGTGCCAGCAGCTTGGCCATTAGCGGGAATGGGTACGAGCAGTACTTC
D: .; J: TRBJ2-3; V: TRBV5-1; size: .; CDR3: CASSLSLAIEHRRTDTQYF; DNA: TGCGCCAGCAGCCTATCCCTAGCGATCGAACACCGTCGCACAGATACGCAGTATTTT
D: TRBD1; J: TRBJ2-7; V: TRBV5-4; size: .; CDR3: CASSLVVGTGALEQYF; DNA: TGTGCCAGCAGCTTGGTAGTCGGGACAGGGGCTCTCGAGCAGTACTTC
D: .; J: TRBJ2-2; V: TRBV7-6; size: .; CDR3: CASSFYRTPNTGELFF; DNA: TGTGCCAGCAGCTTTTATAGGACACCGAACACCGGGGAGCTGTTTTTT
D: .; J: TRBJ1-4; V: TRBV7-6; size: .; CDR3: CASSLEGPRRGKGKLFF; DNA: TGTGCCAGCAGCTTAGAAGGCCCCAGAAGGGGAAAGGGAAAACTGTTTTTT
D: .; J: TRBJ1-1; V: TRBV6-6; size: .; CDR3: CASRDRGRLTEAFF; DNA: TGTGCCAGCAGAGACCGAGGAAGGCTCACTGAAGCTTTCTTT
D: .; J: TRBJ1-5; V: TRBV27; size: .; CDR3: CASSFRGASLSNQPQHF; DNA: TGTGCCAGCAGTTTCCGCGGGGCATCGTTAAGCAATCAGCCCCAGCATTTT
D: .; J: TRBJ1-5; V: TRBV7-9; size: once; CDR3: CASSLGSQGVQPQHF; DNA: TGTGCCAGCAGCTTAGGGTCACAGGGTGTGCAGCCCCAGCATTTT
D: .; J: TRBJ1-1; V: TRBV30; size: few; CDR3: CAWTGGRRTEAFF; DNA: TGTGCCTGGACGGGGGGGCGAAGGACTGAAGCTTTCTTT
D: TRBD1; J: TRBJ1-4; V: TRBV5-6; size: .; CDR3: CASSLAGTGREKLFF; DNA: TGTGCCAGCAGCTTGGCTGGGACAGGTCGAGAAAAACTGTTTTTT
D: TRBD1; J: TRBJ1-2; V: TRBV4-2; size: once; CDR3: CASSQGFVRQGHYGYTF; DNA: TGTGCCAGCAGCCAAGGATTCGTGAGACAGGGTCACTATGGCTACACCTTC
D: TRBD2; J: TRBJ2-7; V: TRBV9; size: .; CDR3: CASSVELAGVYEQYF; DNA: TGTGCCAGCAGCGTAGAACTAGCGGGAGTGTACGAGCAGTACTTC
D: .; J: TRBJ2-7; V: TRBV11-1; size: .; CDR3: CASSFTDNYEQYF; DNA: TGTGCCAGCAGCTTTACAGATAACTACGAGCAGTACTTC
D: .; J: TRBJ2-1; V: TRBV9; size: .; CDR3: CASSLPGGPQDGEQFF; DNA: TGTGCCAGCAGCCTACCCGGGGGGCCCCAGGACGGTGAGCAGTTCTTC
D: .; J: TRBJ2-1; V: TRBV5-1; size: .; CDR3: CASSSRLDNEQFF; DNA: TGCGCCAGCAGCTCTCGACTTGACAATGAGCAGTTCTTC
D: TRBD1; J: TRBJ1-5; V: TRBV7-2; size: .; CDR3: CASSSDMTGDWSNQPQHF; DNA: TGTGCCAGCAGTTCGGATATGACAGGGGACTGGAGCAATCAGCCCCAGCATTTT
D: .; J: TRBJ2-4; V: TRBV6-6; size: .; CDR3: CASSYLGEDQYF; DNA: TGTGCCAGCAGTTACCTTGGGGAGGATCAGTACTTC
D: .; J: TRBJ1-1; V: TRBV18; size: .; CDR3: CASSPDSDTEAFF; DNA: TGTGCCAGCTCACCAGACTCGGACACTGAAGCTTTCTTT
D: .; J: TRBJ1-1; V: TRBV19; size: .; CDR3: CASSIGGQRNTEAFF; DNA: TGTGCCAGTAGTATAGGAGGACAGCGGAACACTGAAGCTTTCTTT
D: .; J: TRBJ1-1; V: TRBV7-2; size: .; CDR3: CASSFPVRSTEAFF; DNA: TGTGCCAGCAGCTTCCCGGTCCGGAGCACTGAAGCTTTCTTT
D: TRBD2; J: TRBJ2-3; V: TRBV4-3; size: .; CDR3: CASSQEAGLAGGQVVDTQYF; DNA: TGCGCCAGCAGCCAAGAGGCCGGATTAGCGGGGGGGCAAGTGGTAGATACGCAGTATTTT
D: .; J: TRBJ2-7; V: TRBV11-3; size: once; CDR3: CASSSAPGYEQYF; DNA: TGTGCCAGCAGCTCGGCCCCAGGATACGAGCAGTACTTC
D: .; J: TRBJ1-4; V: TRBV7-8; size: .; CDR3: CASSIESGVREKLFF; DNA: TGTGCCAGCAGCATAGAGTCCGGGGTCCGGGAAAAACTGTTTTTT
D: .; J: TRBJ2-1; V: TRBV19; size: .; CDR3: CASSTAGRGGEQFF; DNA: TGTGCCAGTAGTACAGCGGGCCGGGGAGGTGAGCAGTTCTTC
D: .; J: TRBJ1-4; V: TRBV5-1; size: .; CDR3: CASRTATNEKLFF; DNA: TGCGCCAGCAGGACAGCAACTAATGAAAAACTGTTTTTT
D: TRBD1; J: TRBJ1-4; V: TRBV7-9; size: .; CDR3: CASSSRDRGHEKLFF; DNA: TGTGCCAGCAGCAGCCGGGACAGGGGGCACGAAAAACTGTTTTTT
D: .; J: TRBJ1-1; V: TRBV29-1; size: few; CDR3: CSVEDFESMNTEAFF; DNA: TGCAGCGTTGAAGATTTCGAGTCCATGAACACTGAAGCTTTCTTT
D: .; J: TRBJ1-3; V: TRBV27; size: once; CDR3: CASSLGGSSGNTIYF; DNA: TGTGCCAGCAGTTTGGGGGGATCTTCTGGAAACACCATATATTTT
D: .; J: TRBJ1-3; V: TRBV6-1; size: .; CDR3: CASSESFPGNTIYF; DNA: TGTGCCAGCAGTGAATCCTTCCCTGGAAACACCATATATTTT
D: TRBD1; J: TRBJ1-5; V: TRBV28; size: .; CDR3: CASSPGQVNQPQHF; DNA: TGTGCCAGCAGTCCAGGACAGGTTAATCAGCCCCAGCATTTT
D: .; J: TRBJ2-5; V: TRBV4-3; size: .; CDR3: CASSQEPAGATQETQYF; DNA: TGCGCCAGCAGCCAAGAACCCGCGGGGGCTACCCAAGAGACCCAGTACTTC